The present entry profiles one T cell receptor beta chain with its context. This record comes from a study of shared clonotypes between healthy human individuals. The repertoire was sequenced with immunoSEQ multiplex PCR; TCRdb's copy has only in-frame clones and lacks some. The sample lists under 2.5 million clones, 85% to 95% occurring once. Partitioning of CD4+ cells yielded a CD45RA+ naive subset and a CD45RA-negative memory subset. Per the germline V gene, CDR1 is WNHNN and CDR2 is SYGVQD (reference sequence). The CDR3 has 15 amino acids. The V end was cut by 5 bases, the J end by 4 bases, with 16 bases between.

Input material: naive CD4+ T cells from PBMCs. Subset indicated: CD45RA+ positively selected. This clonotype was obtained from a man between 18 and 29 years old in good health. Some clones in this sample may be carry-over from other donors' samples. The chain is built from TRBV10-1 and TRBJ2-3, with a weak D call TRBD1 (6 bases). The CDR3 spells CASSKGGGSPDTQYF. The CDR3 DNA follows: TGCGCCAGCAGTAAAGGGGGTGGCTCTCCAGATACGCAGTATTTT.